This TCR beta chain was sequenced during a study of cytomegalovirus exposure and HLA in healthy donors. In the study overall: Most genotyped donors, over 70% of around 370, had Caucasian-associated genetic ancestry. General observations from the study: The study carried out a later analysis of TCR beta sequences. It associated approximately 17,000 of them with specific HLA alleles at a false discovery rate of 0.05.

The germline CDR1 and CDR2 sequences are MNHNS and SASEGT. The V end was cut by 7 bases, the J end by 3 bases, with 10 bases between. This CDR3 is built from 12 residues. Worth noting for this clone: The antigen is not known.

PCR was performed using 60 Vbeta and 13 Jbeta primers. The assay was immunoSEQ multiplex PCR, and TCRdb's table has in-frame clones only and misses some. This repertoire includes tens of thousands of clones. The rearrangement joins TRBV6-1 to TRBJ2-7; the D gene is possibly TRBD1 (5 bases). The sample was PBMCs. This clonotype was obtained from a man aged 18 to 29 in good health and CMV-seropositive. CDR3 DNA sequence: TGTGCCAGCACTGGACATATCTACGAGCAGTACTTC. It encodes CASTGHIYEQYF.